These 15 T cell receptor beta chains were all obtained from the same sample, sequenced in a study of ipilimumab plus nivolumab after autologous stem cell transplantation. Some clones are missing from TCRdb's copy, which holds only in-frame ones; the method was immunoSEQ multiplex PCR. The sample lists roughly 16,000 clones, 75% to 90% occurring once. The starting material was PBMCs, obtained in a trial of ipilimumab plus nivolumab as post-transplant consolidation. The receptor set was obtained from a male donor with diffuse large B-cell lymphoma.

The V gene is TRBV10-3, the J gene TRBJ2-2; 10 positions agree with TRBD1. CDR1 ENHRY and CDR2 SYGVKD come from the germline V gene. The CDR3 is made up of 15 amino acids. V gave up 5 bases and J gave up 6 bases; unmatched junction bases: 6. For the CDR3, the DNA is TGTGCCATCAGTTCGACAGGGGGCATGGCCGGGGAGCTGTTTTTT. Its protein product is CAISSTGGMAGELFF.

The rearrangement joins TRBV2 to TRBJ1-3; no clear D gene. Trimming shortened V by 5 bases and J by 4 bases, and 15 bases separated the two germline ends. The germline V gene has CDR1 SNHLY and CDR2 FYNNEI. The CDR3 sequence is 15 residues long. The DNA for the CDR3 is TGTGCCAGCAGTTTAGAATTAATATCAGGAAACACCATATATTTT. This translates into CASSLELISGNTIYF.

This chain uses TRBV11-3 with TRBJ2-2, with 7 bases aligning to TRBD1. There are 15 residues in the CDR3. Looked up from germline, CDR1 is SGHNT and CDR2 is YENEEA. J gave up 5 bases and V 1 base, and 4 bases lay outside the gene matches. The CDR3 coding sequence is TGTGCCAGCAGCTTAGCGACAGGGCAGACCGGGGAGCTGTTTTTT. Translated, it gives CASSLATGQTGELFF.

This clone has a single count. V and J are TRBV28 and TRBJ1-2; tentative D call: TRBD1 (6 bases). There are 15 residues in the CDR3. Trimming removed 3 bases at V and 5 bases at J, with 16 bases between. Germline CDR1 is MDHEN and CDR2 is SYDVKM. CDR3 amino acids: CASSLYGGREYGYTF. DNA for the CDR3: TGTGCCAGCAGTTTGTATGGGGGGCGCGAATATGGCTACACCTTC.

The V call is TRBV6-6, the J call TRBJ2-2; D unresolved. Germline lookup yields CDR1 MNHNY and CDR2 SVGAGI (reference sequence). The V end was cut by 5 bases, the J end by 5 bases, with 15 bases between. This CDR3 comprises 15 residues. The chain's CDR3 is CASSAVGLETGELFF. The CDR3 nucleotides are TGTGCCAGCAGTGCGGTAGGGTTAGAGACCGGGGAGCTGTTTTTT.

The chain combines TRBV28 with TRBJ2-3; 7 nucleotides match TRBD1. After removal of 8 bases from V and 0 bases from J, the junction contained 11 bases not matched to a gene. Germline loops: CDR1 MDHEN, CDR2 SYDVKM. This CDR3 comprises 16 residues. CDR3 bases: TGTGCCAGCTCCCCCGCAGGGACAGCGAGCACAGATACGCAGTATTTT. It is translated as CASSPAGTASTDTQYF.

This rearrangement joins TRBV5-1 to TRBJ2-3; TRBD2 is a possible D gene (6 bases). The CDR3 extends over 15 amino acids. Germline V gene lookup returns CDR1 SGHRS and CDR2 YFSETQ. V was pared by 4 bases and J by 2 bases, with 14 bases between. The CDR3 loop reads CASSGWRGTTDTQYF. The CDR3 coding sequence is TGCGCCAGCAGCGGGTGGCGGGGTACCACAGATACGCAGTATTTT.

This chain uses TRBV28 with TRBJ2-3; TRBD2 might be the D (6 bases). The germline V gene encodes CDR1 MDHEN and CDR2 SYDVKM. Trimming took 5 bases from V and 0 from J, leaving 12 bases between them. The CDR3 runs 15 residues. The CDR3 here is CASSPGTSSTDTQYF. The CDR3 bases are TGTGCCAGCAGTCCCGGGACTTCTAGCACAGATACGCAGTATTTT.

The chain links TRBV6-5 to TRBJ2-7, with unresolved D. Germline lookup yields CDR1 MNHEY and CDR2 SVGAGI. This CDR3 comprises 14 residues. The germline V and J ends were trimmed by 0 bases and 2 bases, with 8 bases remaining between them. The DNA of the CDR3 is TGTGCCAGCAGTTACTCCGACATCCCCTACGAGCAGTACTTC. It translates to CASSYSDIPYEQYF.

This chain's CDR3 is CASTHQGGPYNEQFF. CDR3 coding DNA: TGTGCCAGCACTCACCAGGGAGGGCCTTACAATGAGCAGTTCTTC. The chain links TRBV6-5 to TRBJ2-1; 7 positions match TRBD2. The CDR3 covers 15 residues. CDR1 is MNHEY, CDR2 SVGAGI, per germline. V gave up 7 bases and J gave up 4 bases; unmatched junction bases: 10.

The chain links TRBV18 to TRBJ2-2; weak D call: TRBD1 (6 bases). Germline V lookup: CDR1 KGHSH, CDR2 LQKENI. Trimming cost V 0 bases and J 5 bases, with 10 bases left between them. The CDR3 runs to 15 residues. The CDR3 region is CASSPPAGQTGELFF. The CDR3 nucleotides read TGTGCCAGCTCACCACCGGCCGGACAGACCGGGGAGCTGTTTTTT.

This clone was seen only a few times. The chain employs TRBV5-1 and TRBJ2-1; D might be TRBD1 (5 bases). CDR1 SGHRS and CDR2 YFSETQ come from the germline V gene. V was shortened by 0 bases and J by 0 bases, with 10 bases between the two germline ends. This CDR3 has 16 residues. The CDR3 is CASSLGRVSSYNEQFF. The CDR3 nucleotides are TGCGCCAGCAGCTTGGGCAGGGTAAGCTCCTACAATGAGCAGTTCTTC.

J is TRBJ1-5 and V is TRBV27; D not certain. The CDR3 is 14 amino acids. Germline V lookup: CDR1 MNHEY, CDR2 SMNVEV (reference sequence). Trimming shortened V by 3 bases and J by 2 bases, and 8 bases separated the two germline ends. CDR3 residues: CASSFEGRNQPQHF. CDR3 bases: TGTGCCAGCAGTTTCGAAGGGCGCAATCAGCCCCAGCATTTT.

As regards this clone: An end of the junction differs from the germline gene, which may be a read error. The chain recombines TRBV11-3 with TRBJ2-7; D not resolved. Per the germline V gene, CDR1 is SGHNT and CDR2 is YENEEA. This CDR3 is 12 amino acids long. CDR3 protein: CASSLDEGPNNF. CDR3 in DNA: TGTGCCAGCAGCTTAGATGAAGGGCCGAATAACTTC.

The V and J genes are TRBV29-1 and TRBJ2-7; 13 positions agree with TRBD2. The V segment lost 5 bases and the J segment 6 bases; nucleotides outside the gene matches: 10. Germline lookup yields CDR1 SQVTM and CDR2 ANQGSEA. The CDR3 has 15 amino acids. CDR3 loop: CSVSFGLAGAREQYF. The DNA for the CDR3 is TGCAGCGTTTCTTTCGGACTAGCGGGAGCCCGCGAGCAGTACTTC.